In this sample, the clone carrying this T cell receptor beta chain turned up a few times. A single record per CDR3 protein comes from TCRdb applying MiXCR to the RT-PCR reads. The data show tens of thousands of distinct CDR3 sequences, approximately 7% seen once. The source of the sample is a study of patients and donors after allogeneic stem cell transplantation. Germline CDR1 is SGHNT and CDR2 is YYREEE (reference sequence). The CDR3 contains 17 residues. The V end lost 0 bases, the J end lost 0 bases, and 13 bases lay between the germline ends. The receptor was isolated from a human donor who was either an allogeneic HSCT recipient or a stem cell or donor lymphocyte infusion donor (not recorded which). It is not recorded whose cells these are; they may come from a transplant donor. The chain carries TRBV5-4 and TRBJ2-4; tentatively, D is TRBD1 or TRBD2 (6 bases each). The sample was blood, either unsorted or a sorted T cell fraction (not recorded which). This chain's CDR3 is CASSLGGANIAKNIQYF. Here the CDR3 DNA reads TGTGCCAGCAGCTTGGGGGGGGCTAATATAGCCAAAAACATTCAGTACTTC. Full variable domain (remainder filled in from reference TRBV5-4 and TRBJ2-4): ETGVTQSPTHLIKTRGQQVTLRCSSQSGHNTVSWYQQALGQGPQFIFQYYREEENGRGNFPPRFSGLQFPNYSSELNVNALELDDSALYLCASSLGGANIAKNIQYFGAGTRLSVL.